This T cell receptor beta chain was recorded in a study of blood T cell repertoires in COVID-19. Study background: Acute and convalescent COVID-19 specimens originated in the United States, Italy and Spain. T cells, B-cell-depleted T cells, or PBMCs provided the cDNA or gDNA that served as material.

The germline CDR1 and CDR2 sequences are SNHLY and FYNNEI. The CDR3 extends over 16 amino acids. V dropped 5 bases and J dropped 1 base, with 14 bases sitting between them. Per the original methods: From reference gene primer amplification, estimates of nucleated cell counts were derived. The repertoire was sequenced with immunoSEQ multiplex PCR; TCRdb's copy has only in-frame clones and lacks some. That table supplies the V and J calls and clone size; D and trimming were determined from the DNA. The table includes roughly 290,000 clones, approximately 89% detected once. This clone was seen just once.

The sequence was obtained from a woman aged 60-75 years with acute or convalescent COVID-19. The chain uses TRBV2 and TRBJ1-4; D is possibly TRBD1 (6 bases). Input material: peripheral blood. The CDR3 reads CASSLQGSGTNEKLFF. The CDR3 DNA is TGTGCCAGCAGTTTACAGGGATCGGGAACTAATGAAAAACTGTTTTTT.